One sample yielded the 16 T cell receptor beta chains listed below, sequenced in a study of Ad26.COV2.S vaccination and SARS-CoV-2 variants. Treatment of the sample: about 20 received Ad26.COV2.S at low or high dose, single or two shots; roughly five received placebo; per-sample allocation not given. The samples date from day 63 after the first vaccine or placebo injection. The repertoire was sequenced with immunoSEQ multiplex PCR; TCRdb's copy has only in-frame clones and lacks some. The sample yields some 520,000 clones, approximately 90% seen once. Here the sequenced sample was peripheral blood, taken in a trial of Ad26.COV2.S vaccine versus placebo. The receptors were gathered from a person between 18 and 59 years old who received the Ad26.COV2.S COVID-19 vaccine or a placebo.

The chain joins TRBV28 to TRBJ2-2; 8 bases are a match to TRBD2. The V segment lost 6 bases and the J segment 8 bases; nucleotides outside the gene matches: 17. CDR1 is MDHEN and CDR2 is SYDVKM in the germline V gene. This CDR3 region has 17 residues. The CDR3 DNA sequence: TGTGCCAGCAGGGTGCCGGGACTAGGTCGAGGTATTGGGGAGCTGTTTTTT. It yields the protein CASRVPGLGRGIGELFF.

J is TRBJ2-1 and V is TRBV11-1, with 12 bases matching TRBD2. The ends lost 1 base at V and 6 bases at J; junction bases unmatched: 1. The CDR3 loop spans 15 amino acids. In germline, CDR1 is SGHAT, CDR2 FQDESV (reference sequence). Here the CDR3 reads CASSLGLAGVNEQFF. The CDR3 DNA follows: TGTGCCAGCAGCTTAGGACTAGCGGGAGTCAATGAGCAGTTCTTC. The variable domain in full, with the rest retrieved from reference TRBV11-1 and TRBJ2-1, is EAEVAQSPRYKITEKSQAVAFWCDPISGHATLYWYRQILGQGPELLVQFQDESVVDDSQLPKDRFSAERLKGVDSTLKIQPAELGDSAMYLCASSLGLAGVNEQFFGPGTRLTVL.

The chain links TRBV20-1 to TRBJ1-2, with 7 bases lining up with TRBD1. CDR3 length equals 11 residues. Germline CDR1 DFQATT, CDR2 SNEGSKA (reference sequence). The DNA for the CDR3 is TGCAGCCCAGGGGGATTAGGTGGCTACACCTTC. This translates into CSPGGLGGYTF.

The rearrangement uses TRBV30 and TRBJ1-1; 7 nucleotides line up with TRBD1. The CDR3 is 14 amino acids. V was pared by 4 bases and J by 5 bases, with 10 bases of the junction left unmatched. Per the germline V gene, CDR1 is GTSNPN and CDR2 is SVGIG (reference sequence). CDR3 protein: CAWIYDREITEAFF. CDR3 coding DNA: TGTGCCTGGATATATGACAGGGAGATTACTGAAGCTTTCTTT.

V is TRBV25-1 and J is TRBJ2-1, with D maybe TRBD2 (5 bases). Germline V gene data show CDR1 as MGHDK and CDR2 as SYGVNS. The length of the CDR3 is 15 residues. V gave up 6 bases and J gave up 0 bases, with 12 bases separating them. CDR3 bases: TGTGCCAGCAGGGAAAGCGGACCCTCCTACAATGAGCAGTTCTTC. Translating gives CASRESGPSYNEQFF.

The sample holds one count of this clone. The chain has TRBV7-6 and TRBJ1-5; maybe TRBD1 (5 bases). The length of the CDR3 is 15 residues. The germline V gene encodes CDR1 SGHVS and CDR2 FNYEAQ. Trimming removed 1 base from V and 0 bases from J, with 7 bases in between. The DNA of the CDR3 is TGTGCCAGCAGCTTAGGACAGCGTAGCAATCAGCCCCAGCATTTT. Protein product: CASSLGQRSNQPQHF.

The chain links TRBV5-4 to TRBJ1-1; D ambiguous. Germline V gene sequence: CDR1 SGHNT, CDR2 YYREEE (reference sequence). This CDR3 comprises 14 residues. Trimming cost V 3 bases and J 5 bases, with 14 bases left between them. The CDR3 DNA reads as TGTGCCAGCAGCTCGACCTCGCGGTCGACTGAAGCTTTCTTT. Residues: CASSSTSRSTEAFF.

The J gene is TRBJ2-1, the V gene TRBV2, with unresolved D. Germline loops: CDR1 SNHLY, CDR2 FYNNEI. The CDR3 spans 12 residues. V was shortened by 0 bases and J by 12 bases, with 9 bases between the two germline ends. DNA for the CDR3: TGTGCCAGCAGTGAAGCGATGAGAACGCAGTTCTTC. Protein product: CASSEAMRTQFF.

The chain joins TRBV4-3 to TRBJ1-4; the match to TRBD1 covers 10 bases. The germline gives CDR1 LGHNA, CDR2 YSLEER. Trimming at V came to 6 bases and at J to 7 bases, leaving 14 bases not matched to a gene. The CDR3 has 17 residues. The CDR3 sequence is CASSPGTGVVSGEKLFF. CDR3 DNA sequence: TGCGCCAGCAGTCCAGGGACAGGGGTTGTCTCGGGTGAAAAACTGTTTTTT.

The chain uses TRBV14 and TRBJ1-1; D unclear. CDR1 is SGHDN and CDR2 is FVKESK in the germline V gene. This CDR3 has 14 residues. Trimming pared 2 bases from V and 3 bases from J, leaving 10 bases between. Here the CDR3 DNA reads TGTGCCAGCAGCCAACTCGGACCTTACACTGAAGCTTTCTTT. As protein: CASSQLGPYTEAFF. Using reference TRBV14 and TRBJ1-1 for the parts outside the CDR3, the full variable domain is EAGVTQFPSHSVIEKGQTVTLRCDPISGHDNLYWYRRVMGKEIKFLLHFVKESKQDESGMPNNRFLAERTGGTYSTLKVQPAELEDSGVYFCASSQLGPYTEAFFGQGTRLTVV.

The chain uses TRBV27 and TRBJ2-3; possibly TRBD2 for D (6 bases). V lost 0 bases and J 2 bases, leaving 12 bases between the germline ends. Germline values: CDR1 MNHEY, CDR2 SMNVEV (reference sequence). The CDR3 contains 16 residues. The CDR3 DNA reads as TGTGCCAGCAGTTTATCGGGAGCGGGTCCCACAGATACGCAGTATTTT. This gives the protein CASSLSGAGPTDTQYF.

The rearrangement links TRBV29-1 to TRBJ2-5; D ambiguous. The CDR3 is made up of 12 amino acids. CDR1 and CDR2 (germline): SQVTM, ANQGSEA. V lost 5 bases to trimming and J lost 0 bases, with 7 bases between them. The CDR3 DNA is TGCAGCGTTTCCGTAAACCAAGAGACCCAGTACTTC. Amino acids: CSVSVNQETQYF.

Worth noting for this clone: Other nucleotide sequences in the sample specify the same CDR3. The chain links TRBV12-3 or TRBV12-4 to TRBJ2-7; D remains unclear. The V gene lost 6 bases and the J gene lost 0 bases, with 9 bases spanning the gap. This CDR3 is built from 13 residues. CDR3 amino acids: CASRRTGSYEQYF. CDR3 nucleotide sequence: TGTGCCAGCAGGAGGACGGGCTCCTACGAGCAGTACTTC.

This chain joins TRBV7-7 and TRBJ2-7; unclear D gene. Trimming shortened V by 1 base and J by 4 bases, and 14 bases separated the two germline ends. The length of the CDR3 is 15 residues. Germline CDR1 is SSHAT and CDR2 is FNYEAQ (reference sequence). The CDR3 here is CASSLDLKNSYEQYF. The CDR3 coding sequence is TGTGCCAGCAGCTTAGATCTCAAGAACTCTTACGAGCAGTACTTC.

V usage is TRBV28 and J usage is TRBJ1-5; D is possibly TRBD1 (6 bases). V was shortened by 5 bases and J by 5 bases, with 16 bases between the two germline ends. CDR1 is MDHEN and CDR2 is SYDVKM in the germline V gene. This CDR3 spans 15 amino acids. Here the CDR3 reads CASSPRQAHYQPQHF. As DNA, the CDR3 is TGTGCCAGCAGTCCGAGACAGGCACACTATCAGCCCCAGCATTTT.

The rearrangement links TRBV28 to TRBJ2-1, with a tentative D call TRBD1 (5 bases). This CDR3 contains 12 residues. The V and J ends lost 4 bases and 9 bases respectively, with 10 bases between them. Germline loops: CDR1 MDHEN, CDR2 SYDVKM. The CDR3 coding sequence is TGTGCCAGCAGTTCCAGGGTCGGTGAGCAGTTCTTC. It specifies CASSSRVGEQFF.